This entry features one T cell receptor (beta chain) sequence. Its antigen is not identified. This entry is derived from a study of T-cell memory formation after mild COVID-19. Overall study findings and caveats: Clones that shrank (day 15 to 85) were balanced CD4/CD8, whereas later expanders leaned CD4+.

MiXCR, applied by TCRdb to the 5' RACE reads, yields one record per CDR3 protein. The sample records 200,000 or so distinct CDR3 sequences, around 19% being singletons. The V end lost 0 bases, the J end lost 0 bases, and 5 bases lay between the germline ends. CDR3 length: 14 residues. Germline V CDR1 and CDR2: LGHNA, YNFKEQ. The chain joins TRBV4-2 to TRBJ1-1, with D unresolved. This receptor was taken from an adult woman who had mild COVID-19 (a few samples of this study predate the infection). Cell type and time point are not known. Sequencing input: PBMCs or a T cell subset sorted from them (not recorded which). CDR3 amino acids: CASSQDRVNTEAFF. In DNA, the CDR3 is TGTGCCAGCAGCCAAGATAGAGTGAACACTGAAGCTTTCTTT.